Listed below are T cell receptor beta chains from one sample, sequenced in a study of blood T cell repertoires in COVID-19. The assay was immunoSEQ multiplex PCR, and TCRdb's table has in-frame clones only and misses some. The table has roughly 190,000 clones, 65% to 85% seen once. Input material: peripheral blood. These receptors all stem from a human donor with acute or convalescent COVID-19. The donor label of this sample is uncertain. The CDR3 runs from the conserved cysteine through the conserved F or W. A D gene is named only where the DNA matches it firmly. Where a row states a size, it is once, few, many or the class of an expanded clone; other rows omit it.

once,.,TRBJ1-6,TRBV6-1,CASSGWDSPRSYNSPLHF,TGTGCCAGCAGTGGTTGGGACTCCCCTCGGTCCTATAATTCACCCCTCCACTTT
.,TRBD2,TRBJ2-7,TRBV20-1,CSASPGGPYEQYF,TGCAGTGCTAGTCCGGGGGGGCCCTACGAGCAGTACTTC
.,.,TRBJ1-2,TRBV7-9,CASSLGLSGGYTF,TGTGCCAGCAGCCTCGGACTATCGGGTGGCTACACCTTC
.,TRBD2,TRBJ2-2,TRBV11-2,CASSSRLAHTGELFF,TGTGCCAGCAGCTCCAGACTAGCGCACACCGGGGAGCTGTTTTTT
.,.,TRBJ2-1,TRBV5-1,CASSPRQNNEQFF,TGCGCCAGCAGCCCCCGACAGAACAATGAGCAGTTCTTC
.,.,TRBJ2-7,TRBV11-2,CASSLLPGSSYEQYF,TGTGCCAGCAGCTTACTACCTGGTAGCTCCTACGAGCAGTACTTC
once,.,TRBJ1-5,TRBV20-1,CSAAGQPQHF,TGCAGTGCGGCTGGTCAGCCCCAGCATTTT
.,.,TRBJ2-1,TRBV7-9,CASSYTRSPEFF,TGTGCCAGCAGCTATACGCGCTCCCCGGAGTTCTTC
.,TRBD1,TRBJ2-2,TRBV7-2,CASRTTTGTRGNTGELFF,TGTGCCAGCAGGACCACGACAGGGACAAGGGGGAACACCGGGGAGCTGTTTTTT
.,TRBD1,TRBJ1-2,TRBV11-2,CASSAGTAYGYTF,TGTGCCAGCAGCGCCGGGACAGCCTATGGCTACACCTTC
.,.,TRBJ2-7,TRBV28,CASNAVSPYEQYF,TGTGCCAGCAACGCAGTATCCCCCTACGAGCAGTACTTC
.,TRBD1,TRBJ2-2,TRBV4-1,CASSQGFRDRDTGELFF,TGCGCCAGCAGCCAAGGTTTCAGGGACAGGGACACCGGGGAGCTGTTTTTT
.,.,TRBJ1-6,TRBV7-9,CASSLGSNSPLHF,TGTGCCAGCAGCTTAGGCAGTAATTCACCCCTCCACTTT
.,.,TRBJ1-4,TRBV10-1,CASNSQTNEKLFF,TGCGCCAGCAACTCTCAAACTAATGAAAAACTGTTTTTT
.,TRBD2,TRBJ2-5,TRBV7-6,CASSPLSGTSGKETQYF,TGTGCCAGCAGCCCACTGTCTGGGACTAGCGGGAAAGAGACCCAGTACTTC
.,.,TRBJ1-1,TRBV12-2,CASRTLTELNTEAFF,TGTGCAAGTCGCACCCTGACAGAATTGAACACTGAAGCTTTCTTT
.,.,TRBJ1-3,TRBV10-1,CASKGITGHNHPNTIYF,TGCGCCAGCAAAGGGATCACGGGACACAACCATCCCAACACCATATATTTT